The 11 T cell receptor beta chains below all came from one sample that was sequenced in a study of T cells in localized non-small cell lung cancer. The protocol was immunoSEQ multiplex PCR, while the TCRdb copy is restricted to in-frame clones and leaves out a portion. Among a few thousand clones listed, more than 30% were seen once. The specimen was lung tumor tissue, collected before any cancer treatment. These receptor sequences come from a man aged 35 to 69 with stage I lung adenocarcinoma.

V and J are TRBV10-2 and TRBJ1-3; TRBD1 aligns across 10 bases. This CDR3 region has 14 residues. Germline CDR1 is WSHSY and CDR2 is SAAADI. V gave up 9 bases and J gave up 2 bases; unmatched junction bases: 4. This chain's CDR3 is CASRQGAAGNTIYF. The CDR3, as DNA: TGCGCCAGTAGACAGGGGGCGGCTGGAAACACCATATATTTT.

Sample share makes this clone medium-sized. Here the CDR3 reads CASKDAFNYGYTF. CDR3 nucleotide sequence: TGTGCCTCCAAGGACGCTTTTAACTATGGCTACACCTTC. The V gene is TRBV6-8, the J gene TRBJ1-2; no firm D call. Germline V lookup: CDR1 MNHGY, CDR2 SAAAGT. V was shortened by 11 bases and J by 1 base, with 14 bases between the two germline ends. This CDR3 region has 13 residues.

The rearrangement uses TRBV18 and TRBJ2-6; D perhaps matches TRBD1 (6 bases). This CDR3 has 19 residues. Germline values: CDR1 KGHSH, CDR2 LQKENI. V was shortened by 1 base and J by 1 base, with 17 bases between the two germline ends. The DNA for the CDR3 is TGTGCCAGCTCACCACGATCCTCACAGGGTACTTCTGGGGCCAACGTCCTGACTTTC. It yields the protein CASSPRSSQGTSGANVLTF.

This clone has just one count. This chain connects TRBV28 to TRBJ1-1; D perhaps matches TRBD1 (5 bases). This CDR3 has 16 amino acids. Trimming took off 5 bases at V and 6 bases at J, with 22 bases between the two ends. Per germline, CDR1 MDHEN and CDR2 SYDVKM. CDR3 DNA: TGTGCCAGCAGTCAGGGATTAGGGGAGGGACGGGCTGAAGCTTTCTTT. Translating it yields CASSQGLGEGRAEAFF. Drawing the rest from reference TRBV28 and TRBJ1-1, the complete variable domain is DVKVTQSSRYLVKRTGEKVFLECVQDMDHENMFWYRQDPGLGLRLIYFSYDVKMKEKGDIPEGYSVSREKKERFSLILESASTNQTSMYLCASSQGLGEGRAEAFFGQGTRLTVV.

The chain carries TRBV19 and TRBJ2-7; D is possibly TRBD1 (5 bases). V lost 5 bases and J lost 4, with 21 bases in between. The CDR3 contains 16 residues. Germline CDR1 is LNHDA and CDR2 is SQIVND (reference sequence). CDR3 loop: CASSLAGGRVVYEQYF. For the CDR3, the DNA is TGTGCCAGTAGTTTAGCTGGCGGCAGGGTGGTATACGAGCAGTACTTC.

The chain couples TRBV18 to TRBJ2-4, with 11 bases that match TRBD2. This CDR3 region has 19 residues. Germline CDR1 reads KGHSH; CDR2 reads LQKENI. J gave up 0 bases and V 0 bases, and 7 bases lay outside the gene matches. CDR3 nucleotide sequence: TGTGCCAGCTCACCACCGTTAGCGGGGGGGCCTTTAGCCAAAAACATTCAGTACTTC. Its translation: CASSPPLAGGPLAKNIQYF.

By frequency in the sample, this clone is medium-sized (0.01 to 0.1%). The chain couples TRBV11-3 to TRBJ1-4; TRBD1 might be the D (5 bases). This CDR3 has 14 amino acids. Per the germline V gene, CDR1 is SGHNT and CDR2 is YENEEA. V shed 5 bases and J shed 5 bases, with 12 bases lying between them. The CDR3 DNA is TGTGCCAGCAGCCCCCGACAGCAAAATGAAAAACTGTTTTTT. As protein: CASSPRQQNEKLFF.

V usage is TRBV9 and J usage is TRBJ1-2; 7 positions match TRBD1. CDR1 SGDLS and CDR2 YYNGEE come from the germline V gene. Trimming cost V 4 bases and J 7 bases; bases outside gene matches: 16. The CDR3 is 16 residues long. This CDR3 is CASSTRQGAIVGGYTF. CDR3 DNA sequence: TGTGCCAGCAGCACCCGACAGGGAGCAATTGTGGGTGGCTACACCTTC.

The chain joins TRBV6-9 to TRBJ2-1; D remains unclear. V lost 3 bases, J lost 9 bases, and 9 bases lay in between. Germline V CDR1 and CDR2: MNHGY, SVAAGI. The CDR3 has 12 amino acids. CDR3 DNA sequence: TGTGCCAGCAGTTACACCCAAGGTGAGCAGTTCTTC. It encodes CASSYTQGEQFF.

This clone was observed a few times. The V gene is TRBV6-8, the J gene TRBJ2-2, with 7 nucleotides matching TRBD2. CDR1 is MNHGY, CDR2 SAAAGT, per germline. V dropped 5 bases and J dropped 3; count of bases not matched to a gene: 9. The CDR3 runs 16 residues. CDR3 sequence: CASSDKGGGHTGELFF. CDR3 sequence (DNA): TGTGCCAGCAGTGATAAGGGCGGGGGACACACCGGGGAGCTGTTTTTT.

This clone was seen a few times. The V gene is TRBV7-5, the J gene TRBJ1-5; no DNA check was done on the table's D call, TRBD1. TRBV7-5 is a known pseudogene. The CDR3 loop spans 15 amino acids. CDR3 residues: CASSQGTGGDQPQHF. CDR3 nucleotides: TGTGCCAGCAGCCAGGGGACAGGGGGGGATCAGCCCCAGCATTTT.